This T cell receptor (beta chain) was recovered during a study of beta chain features in type 1 diabetes. Study at large: Cell yields, age and gender were similar between patients and healthy donors.

There are a few counts of this clone. Since all of the isolated RNA was reverse transcribed, expressed TCRB transcripts were what got sequenced. Method: immunoSEQ multiplex PCR; TCRdb's copy keeps in-frame clones and lacks some. Altogether 620,000 or so clones are present, 15% to 19% being singletons, with the ten largest covering around 0.1%. The CDR3 sequence is 19 residues long. CDR1 and CDR2 from the germline V gene are SQVTM and ANQGSEA. J gave up 4 bases and V 7 bases, and 23 bases lay outside the gene matches. Input material: naive CD4+ T cells from blood. The clonotype was recovered from a man younger than 35 in good health. The chain combines TRBV29-1 with TRBJ2-1; TRBD2 agrees at 9 bases. The CDR3 DNA reads TGCAGCGCTTTGAGGGGTTTACTAGCGGGCCAGTTGGGGTACAATGAGCAGTTCTTC. It codes for CSALRGLLAGQLGYNEQFF.